The 9 T cell receptor beta chains in this list originate from one sample, sequenced in a study of identical twins. TCRdb recomputed calls from the 5' RACE reads with MiXCR, one row per CDR3 protein. The sample has hundreds of thousands of distinct CDR3 sequences; 8.6% are singletons. This same sample was also taken into another study, of yellow fever vaccine responses in identical twins.

Material: PBMCs. Receptors were obtained from a woman aged 18-29 years in good health.

The chain recombines TRBV12-3 or TRBV12-4 with TRBJ2-7, with D possibly being TRBD1 (6 bases). The CDR3 is 14 amino acids. The V end lost 5 bases, the J end lost 0 bases, and 11 bases lay between the germline ends. CDR3 coding DNA: TGTGCCAGCAGTCCTAGACAGGTCTCCTACGAGCAGTACTTC. Translated: CASSPRQVSYEQYF.

This clonotype was seen a few times. This sequence joins TRBV28 and TRBJ1-5, with D uncertain. The CDR3 runs 14 residues. CDR1 is MDHEN and CDR2 is SYDVKM in the germline V gene. V was clipped by 4 bases and J by 0 bases, with 7 bases between them. CDR3 region: CASSSLYSNQPQHF. CDR3 sequence (DNA): TGTGCCAGCAGTTCACTTTATAGCAATCAGCCCCAGCATTTT.

The chain employs TRBV5-1 and TRBJ2-7; 10 bases fit TRBD2. CDR3 length: 15 amino acids. J lost 6 bases, V lost 0 bases, and 6 bases had no gene match. CDR1 and CDR2 from the germline V gene are SGHRS and YFSETQ. The CDR3 DNA reads TGCGCCAGCAGCTTGGATCCGGGACTAGCGTCCGAGCAGTACTTC. This sequence encodes CASSLDPGLASEQYF. The variable domain in full, with the rest retrieved from reference TRBV5-1 and TRBJ2-7, is KAGVTQTPRYLIKTRGQQVTLSCSPISGHRSVSWYQQTPGQGLQFLFEYFSETQRNKGNFPGRFSGRQFSNSRSEMNVSTLELGDSALYLCASSLDPGLASEQYFGPGTRLTVT.

This clonotype has only a few counts. The chain has TRBV28 and TRBJ1-5; 8 bases line up with TRBD1. With V trimmed by 8 bases and J by 4 bases, 16 bases remained unmatched. Germline CDR1 is MDHEN and CDR2 is SYDVKM. The CDR3 is 17 amino acids. The CDR3 DNA reads TGTGCCAGCGCCCACGGACAGGGAATGGTAACAAATCAGCCCCAGCATTTT. It encodes CASAHGQGMVTNQPQHF.

The V gene is TRBV6-2 or TRBV6-3, the J gene TRBJ2-1; D remains unclear. The CDR3 has 13 residues. The germline V and J ends were trimmed by 8 bases and 8 bases, with 16 bases remaining between them. Germline V CDR1 and CDR2: MNHEY, SVGEGT. The DNA for the CDR3 is TGTGCCAGCGCCCTAGGCCGTAGCCATGAGCAGTTCTTC. This codes for CASALGRSHEQFF.

As for this clonotype: Given a much more abundant clone one base away, this may be a read error. The chain links TRBV7-2 to TRBJ2-3; D gene unclear. Looked up from germline, CDR1 is SGHTA and CDR2 is FQGNSA. This CDR3 contains 12 residues. For the CDR3, the DNA is TGTGCCAGCAGCTTTTACACAGATACGGAGTATTTT. Its protein product is CASSFYTDTEYF.

This sequence joins TRBV4-3 and TRBJ2-5; the D gene is possibly TRBD2 (6 bases). Germline CDR1 is LGHNA and CDR2 is YSLEER. V shed 0 bases and J shed 0 bases, with 8 bases lying between them. This CDR3 has 15 residues. The chain's CDR3 is CASSQDGGNQETQYF. For the CDR3, the DNA is TGCGCCAGCAGCCAAGACGGGGGAAACCAAGAGACCCAGTACTTC.

This clonotype has a handful of counts. The chain joins TRBV6-1 to TRBJ2-7; D is tentatively TRBD1 or TRBD2 (5 bases each). This CDR3 comprises 16 residues. Deletions cut 2 bases from V and 1 base from J, with 15 bases between. The germline gives CDR1 MNHNS, CDR2 SASEGT. The CDR3 spells CASSEYGDGASYEQYF. The CDR3 nucleotides read TGTGCCAGCAGTGAATATGGGGACGGCGCTTCCTACGAGCAGTACTTC.

The chain joins TRBV25-1 to TRBJ2-3, with D possibly being TRBD2 (7 bases). The CDR3 is 17 residues long. Deletions cut 1 base from V and 3 bases from J, with 17 bases between. The V gene's germline CDR1 is MGHDK and CDR2 SYGVNS. The CDR3 region has the DNA TGTGCCAGCAGTGAATCAGGGAGGGGGGAACTTACAGATACGCAGTATTTT. It yields the protein CASSESGRGELTDTQYF.